This T cell receptor beta chain was observed in a study of T cells after somatic rescue of genetic block (dated by TCRdb to 2019 to 2021). As for the study more broadly: What the study looked at was long-term robustness, specifically in a T-cell system that came about through somatic rescue of a genetic block in T-cell development.

The method was the immunoSEQ multiplex PCR assay. In its TCRdb copy, this immuneACCESS table keeps in-frame sequences only and misses some clones. Where compared with another copy, unresolved V genes explain less than half of these, and the others have no known cause. This sample gives 55,000 to 75,000 clones in total; around 90% of them show up just once. The ten largest clonotypes hold around 3% of the sample. As concerns this clone: Its antigen specificity is not known. The record has no base qualities; no much larger clone is one base away.

The material sequenced was peripheral blood mononuclear cells (PBMCs). The origin of this receptor is a middle-aged man.

The nucleotide sequence is TGTGCCAGCAGTGGCAGGTCGGACAGACGGGCGTATAATGAAAAACTGTTTTTT. The encoded protein is CASSGRSDRRAYNEKLFF. The sequence links TRBV6-1 to TRBJ1-4, and TRBD1 may be the D gene, going by 6 matching bases. Looking up the germline V gene yields CDR1 MNHNS and CDR2 SASEGT. Cut back by 4 bases and 4 bases, the V and J ends lie 22 bases apart. Measured from the cysteine to the phenylalanine, the CDR3 is 18 residues long. Only the CDR3 region is kept as DNA, spanning 54 bases read in frame from base 1.